This T cell receptor (beta chain) was identified in a study of blood T cell repertoires in COVID-19. The method was immunoSEQ multiplex PCR; TCRdb's version includes in-frame clones alone and lacks a portion of them. Of about 60,000 clones in the sample, about 80% were seen once. Germline-derived CDR1 and CDR2 are ENHRY and SYGVKD. After removal of 3 bases from V and 4 bases from J, the junction contained 17 bases not matched to a gene. The CDR3 totals 18 residues. The rearrangement links TRBV10-3 to TRBJ2-7; TRBD2 aligns across 8 bases. This TCR came from a man in his thirties or forties with COVID-19, enrolled during active disease. Sequenced: peripheral blood. The CDR3 sequence is CAISDLVGSGNDRYEQYF. In nucleotides, the CDR3 is TGTGCCATCAGTGACTTGGTCGGTAGCGGGAACGACCGGTACGAGCAGTACTTC.